These 9 T cell receptor beta chains were all obtained from the same sample, sequenced in a study of T cells of healthy individuals. MiXCR was run by TCRdb on the 5' RACE reads, yielding one entry per CDR3 protein. The sample has 40,000 to 60,000 distinct CDR3 sequences; roughly 14% are singletons. The origin of the receptors is a human donor in good health.

This clonotype was detected only a few times. The CDR3 nucleotides read TGTGCCAGCAGCTTGGAGCGGGAGGGCCTAGCAGATACGCAGTATTTT. Residues: CASSLEREGLADTQYF. This rearrangement joins TRBV5-5 to TRBJ2-3, with TRBD2 identical over 10 bases. This CDR3 has 16 residues. The germline V gene has CDR1 SGHKS and CDR2 YYEKEE (reference sequence). V lost 0 bases to trimming and J lost 4 bases; unmatched junction nucleotides: 5.

This clonotype has more than one count but fewer than ten. The rearrangement uses TRBV10-2 and TRBJ2-5, with TRBD2 identical over 10 bases. Unmatched junction bases numbered 3, after V lost 3 bases and J lost 2 bases. Germline loops: CDR1 WSHSY, CDR2 SAAADI. CDR3 length: 15 residues. DNA of the CDR3: TGCGCCAGCAGTGAACGGACTAGCGGTCAAGAGACCCAGTACTTC. This sequence encodes CASSERTSGQETQYF.

The V and J genes are TRBV7-9 and TRBJ2-3, with 9 bases aligning to TRBD1. V shed 5 bases and J 4 bases; nucleotides not matched to a gene: 13. Germline CDR1 and CDR2: SEHNR and FQNEAQ (reference sequence). The CDR3 runs 17 residues. CDR3 amino acids: CASSPDAGTGFPDTQYF. CDR3 DNA sequence: TGTGCCAGCAGCCCAGACGCCGGGACAGGGTTCCCAGATACGCAGTATTTT. The full variable domain, with the rest looked up from reference TRBV7-9 and TRBJ2-3, is DTGVSQNPRHKITKRGQNVTFRCDPISEHNRLYWYRQTLGQGPEFLTYFQNEAQLEKSRLLSDRFSAERPKGSFSTLEIQRTEQGDSAMYLCASSPDAGTGFPDTQYFGPGTRLTVL.

The chain joins TRBV28 to TRBJ2-2; 8 bases match TRBD2. Germline V gene lookup returns CDR1 MDHEN and CDR2 SYDVKM. The CDR3 has 15 amino acids. V was clipped by 6 bases and J by 3 bases; unmatched bases: 6. In DNA form, the CDR3 reads TGTGCCAGCAGCTTCGGGGGGGTGGACACCGGGGAGCTGTTTTTT. Residues: CASSFGGVDTGELFF.

V is TRBV5-4 and J is TRBJ2-5, with a tentative D call TRBD2 (5 bases). The CDR3 is 11 amino acids. Germline V CDR1 and CDR2: SGHNT, YYREEE (reference sequence). Trimming removed 3 bases from V and 7 bases from J, with 7 bases in between. CDR3 in DNA: TGTGCCAGCAGCTCGGGGTTGACCCAGTACTTC. This translates into CASSSGLTQYF.

This clonotype occurred many times. The chain employs TRBV5-5 and TRBJ1-2; D gene ambiguous. Looked up from germline, CDR1 is SGHKS and CDR2 is YYEKEE (reference sequence). V lost 1 base, J lost 10 bases, and 11 bases lay in between. The CDR3 extends over 12 amino acids. CDR3 protein: CASSLRDRIYTF. The CDR3 DNA is TGTGCCAGCAGCTTGAGGGATCGAATCTACACCTTC.

On this clonotype: A much larger clone lies a single base off, so this may be a read error. This chain joins TRBV7-6 and TRBJ2-2, with D uncertain. Germline V gene lookup returns CDR1 SGHVS and CDR2 FNYEAQ. V was cut by 5 bases and J by 6 bases, with 10 bases left in between. The CDR3 has 13 amino acids. CDR3 sequence: CASSTNEPGELFF. The CDR3 coding sequence is TGTGCCAGCAGCACCAATGAGCCCGGGGAGCTGTTTTTT.

This clonotype was seen more than once but under ten times. The chain couples TRBV6-5 to TRBJ2-7; 8 bases match TRBD2. The CDR3 is 13 residues long. Germline V lookup: CDR1 MNHEY, CDR2 SVGAGI. J lost 6 bases, V lost 7 bases, and 8 bases had no gene match. CDR3 protein: CASTESAGGEQYF. The CDR3 DNA reads as TGTGCCAGCACCGAGTCGGCGGGGGGCGAGCAGTACTTC.

This rearrangement joins TRBV4-1 to TRBJ2-7, with 7 positions matching TRBD1. There are 16 residues in the CDR3. The junction had 11 bases not matched to a gene; V was cut back by 4 bases and J by 2 bases. CDR1 MGHRA and CDR2 YSYEKL come from the germline V gene. CDR3 protein: CASSPLRERGPYEQYF. DNA of the CDR3: TGCGCCAGCAGCCCCTTACGGGAAAGGGGGCCCTACGAGCAGTACTTC.